This T cell receptor (beta chain) was identified in a study of blood T cells in healthy people across ages. This clonotype was recorded many times. For the second PCR, which ran for about 7 to 11 cycles, a sample-barcoded 5' primer and a J-beta primer mix were used. Each CDR3 protein gets one entry after TCRdb re-called the 5' RACE reads with MiXCR. The sample includes 630,000 or so distinct CDR3 sequences, approximately 29% of them seen just once. The CDR3 totals 18 residues. Germline loops: CDR1 SGHTA, CDR2 FQGNSA. Losses at the gene ends were 1 base for V and 1 base for J; bases not matched to a gene: 6.

The sequenced sample consisted of blood. This chain joins TRBV7-2 and TRBJ2-3, with 12 bases matching TRBD2. This receptor was obtained from a woman older than 75 in good health. The CDR3 DNA reads TGTGCCAGCAGCTTAGACCTAGCGGGGGGGCCCGGCACAGATACGCAGTATTTT. Encoded protein: CASSLDLAGGPGTDTQYF. The entire variable domain, with the rest obtained from reference TRBV7-2 and TRBJ2-3, is as follows: GAGVSQSPSNKVTEKGKDVELRCDPISGHTALYWYRQSLGQGLEFLIYFQGNSAPDKSGLPSDRFSAERTGGSVSTLTIQRTQQEDSAVYLCASSLDLAGGPGTDTQYFGPGTRLTVL.